Listed here are 28 T cell receptor beta chains from one sample, sequenced in a study of cytomegalovirus exposure and HLA in healthy donors. The protocol was immunoSEQ multiplex PCR, while the TCRdb copy is restricted to in-frame clones and leaves out a portion. The sample holds hundreds of thousands of clones, about 90% seen once. Source material: PBMCs. The receptors were gathered from a woman in her twenties or thirties in good health and CMV-seronegative.

The chain joins TRBV9 to TRBJ2-2, with unresolved D. The ends were cut back, 4 bases at V and 6 bases at J, with 13 bases in the middle. CDR1 is SGDLS and CDR2 is YYNGEE in the germline V gene. The length of the CDR3 is 14 residues. CDR3 nucleotides: TGTGCCAGCAGCCGGAGACACGAATCCGGGGAGCTGTTTTTT. Its translation is CASSRRHESGELFF.

The chain joins TRBV18 to TRBJ2-7, with D possibly matching TRBD2 (5 bases). The length of the CDR3 is 13 residues. V lost 3 bases, J lost 5 bases, and 11 bases lay in between. CDR1 is KGHSH and CDR2 is LQKENI in the germline V gene. The CDR3 nucleotides are TGTGCCAGCTCACCTGGAGGCGTCCACGAGCAGTACTTC. Protein: CASSPGGVHEQYF.

The chain has TRBV5-1 and TRBJ1-3; TRBD1 is a possible D gene (5 bases). V was cut by 4 bases and J by 9 bases, with 20 bases left in between. CDR1 SGHRS and CDR2 YFSETQ come from the germline V gene. The CDR3 extends over 15 amino acids. The CDR3 region is CASSKATASIGTIYF. The DNA of the CDR3 is TGCGCCAGCAGCAAAGCGACAGCCTCGATCGGCACCATATATTTT. Based on the CDR3 plus reference TRBV5-1 and TRBJ1-3, the full variable domain is KAGVTQTPRYLIKTRGQQVTLSCSPISGHRSVSWYQQTPGQGLQFLFEYFSETQRNKGNFPGRFSGRQFSNSRSEMNVSTLELGDSALYLCASSKATASIGTIYFGEGSWLTVV.

The chain has TRBV4-3 and TRBJ2-7, with 11 nucleotides matching TRBD2. Germline loops: CDR1 LGHNA, CDR2 YSLEER. The junction had 9 bases not matched to a gene; V was cut back by 4 bases and J by 7 bases. The CDR3 has 15 residues. The CDR3, as DNA: TGCGCCAGCAGCCCTAGCGGGAGGCTGGGTGGGGAGCAGTACTTC. It yields the protein CASSPSGRLGGEQYF.

The V gene is TRBV11-1, the J gene TRBJ2-3, with 8 bases matching TRBD2. Trimming removed 6 bases from V and 6 bases from J; junction bases left unmatched: 5. CDR1 and CDR2 from the germline V gene are SGHAT and FQDESV (reference sequence). The length of the CDR3 is 13 residues. The CDR3 region is CASRFSGSDTQYF. The DNA for the CDR3 is TGTGCCAGCAGGTTCAGCGGGAGTGATACGCAGTATTTT.

The rearrangement joins TRBV30 to TRBJ2-2; no reliable D call. CDR1 and CDR2 from the germline V gene are GTSNPN and SVGIG (reference sequence). The CDR3 is 14 amino acids. V was cut by 4 bases and J by 2 bases, with 11 bases left in between. The CDR3 loop is CAWKEAINTGELFF. The CDR3 DNA reads as TGTGCCTGGAAAGAGGCTATAAACACCGGGGAGCTGTTTTTT.

The chain carries TRBV14 and TRBJ2-1; 11 positions match TRBD2. The V and J ends lost 2 bases and 4 bases, in that order; junction bases with no gene match: 7. CDR1 is SGHDN and CDR2 is FVKESK in the germline V gene. The CDR3 is 17 residues long. The CDR3 sequence is CASSQLLTSGGYNEQFF. The CDR3 DNA sequence: TGTGCCAGCAGCCAATTATTAACTAGCGGGGGTTACAATGAGCAGTTCTTC.

This rearrangement joins TRBV27 to TRBJ2-3, with 8 bases matching TRBD1. CDR1 is MNHEY and CDR2 is SMNVEV in the germline V gene (reference sequence). V lost 1 base, J lost 2 bases, and 8 bases stayed unmatched. There are 17 residues in the CDR3. CDR3 DNA: TGTGCCAGCAGTTTATTGAACAGGGGGGCAACCACAGATACGCAGTATTTT. Protein sequence: CASSLLNRGATTDTQYF.

The chain has TRBV25-1 and TRBJ2-5, with TRBD1 matching over 8 bases. The junction had 6 bases not matched to a gene; V was cut back by 4 bases and J by 5 bases. The CDR3 has 14 amino acids. The germline V gene encodes CDR1 MGHDK and CDR2 SYGVNS. CDR3: CASSGWTGWETQYF. The CDR3 DNA reads as TGTGCCAGCAGTGGATGGACAGGGTGGGAGACCCAGTACTTC.

This clone was observed a single time. This chain connects TRBV5-1 to TRBJ2-1; weak D call: TRBD1 (7 bases). The V and J ends lost 0 bases and 0 bases respectively, with 10 bases between them. The CDR3 runs to 16 residues. CDR1 is SGHRS and CDR2 is YFSETQ in the germline V gene. This CDR3 is CASSLAQGGSYNEQFF. The CDR3 DNA reads TGCGCCAGCAGCTTGGCTCAGGGGGGCTCCTACAATGAGCAGTTCTTC.

The rearrangement links TRBV9 to TRBJ2-7, with 7 bases fitting TRBD2. This CDR3 is 16 amino acids long. CDR1 SGDLS and CDR2 YYNGEE come from the germline V gene. With V trimmed by 0 bases and J by 5 bases, 11 bases remained unmatched. The CDR3 nucleotides read TGTGCCAGCAGCGTAGGGTCTAGCGGAGGATTTAACGAGCAGTACTTC. Translation: CASSVGSSGGFNEQYF.

The chain carries TRBV5-4 and TRBJ1-2, with 8 bases fitting TRBD1. From germline, CDR1 is SGHNT and CDR2 YYREEE (reference sequence). J was trimmed by 2 bases and V by 4 bases; bases with no gene match: 4. The CDR3 runs 14 residues. The CDR3 sequence is CASSLDRENYGYTF. In DNA, the CDR3 is TGTGCCAGCAGCCTGGACAGGGAGAACTATGGCTACACCTTC. Based on the CDR3 plus reference TRBV5-4 and TRBJ1-2, the full variable domain is ETGVTQSPTHLIKTRGQQVTLRCSSQSGHNTVSWYQQALGQGPQFIFQYYREEENGRGNFPPRFSGLQFPNYSSELNVNALELDDSALYLCASSLDRENYGYTFGSGTRLTVV.

The table lists this clone with a count of one. The rearrangement uses TRBV4-1 and TRBJ2-1; 10 bases agree with TRBD2. The J segment lost 6 bases and the V segment lost 1 base, leaving 9 bases of the junction unmatched. There are 17 residues in the CDR3. CDR1 MGHRA and CDR2 YSYEKL come from the germline V gene. DNA of the CDR3: TGCGCCAGCAGCCAAGTATCACTAGCGGGATCGGGCAATGAGCAGTTCTTC. Translation gives CASSQVSLAGSGNEQFF.

The chain has TRBV13 and TRBJ2-7, with D unclear. This CDR3 region has 11 residues. Trimming cost V 5 bases and J 6 bases, with 8 bases left between them. In germline, CDR1 is PRHDT, CDR2 FYEKMQ (reference sequence). The CDR3 is CASSQGSEQYF. CDR3 coding DNA: TGTGCCAGCAGCCAAGGCTCCGAGCAGTACTTC.

The count of this clone is one. The gene calls are TRBV27 and TRBJ2-7; 7 bases line up with TRBD2. V shed 7 bases and J 3 bases; nucleotides not matched to a gene: 6. Germline V gene sequence: CDR1 MNHEY, CDR2 SMNVEV (reference sequence). The CDR3 runs to 13 residues. CDR3 nucleotides: TGTGCCAGCAAGCCAGCGGGAATCTACGAGCAGTACTTC. As protein: CASKPAGIYEQYF.

This clone appeared a few times. This chain connects TRBV4-2 to TRBJ1-1; no reliable D call. This CDR3 spans 15 amino acids. V lost 0 bases and J 0 bases, leaving 8 bases between the germline ends. Per the germline V gene, CDR1 is LGHNA and CDR2 is YNFKEQ. Here the CDR3 reads CASSQDHPVNTEAFF. The CDR3 region has the DNA TGTGCCAGCAGCCAAGATCACCCGGTGAACACTGAAGCTTTCTTT.

V usage is TRBV9 and J usage is TRBJ1-3, with D hard to call. The ends were cut back, 0 bases at V and 1 base at J, with 14 bases in the middle. In germline, CDR1 is SGDLS, CDR2 YYNGEE. This CDR3 is 17 amino acids long. The CDR3 is CASSVVGNPGSGNTIYF. As DNA, the CDR3 is TGTGCCAGCAGCGTAGTAGGCAATCCGGGGTCTGGAAACACCATATATTTT.

The chain couples TRBV7-8 to TRBJ2-1; unclear D gene. Trimming removed 1 base from V and 12 bases from J, with 10 bases in between. CDR1 and CDR2 from the germline V gene are SGHVS and FQNEAQ. The CDR3 covers 12 residues. CDR3 residues: CASSLDQKWQFF. Here the CDR3 DNA reads TGTGCCAGCAGCTTAGATCAGAAATGGCAGTTCTTC.

The CDR3 DNA reads TGCAGCGTCCGAGGGGAGAGTCCTAGCTCCGAGCAGTACTTC. Translation: CSVRGESPSSEQYF. V and J are TRBV29-1 and TRBJ2-7; tentatively, D is TRBD1 or TRBD2 (5 bases each). Germline lookup yields CDR1 SQVTM and CDR2 ANQGSEA. V dropped 6 bases and J dropped 6 bases, with 21 bases sitting between them. This CDR3 has 14 amino acids.

The chain links TRBV5-4 to TRBJ2-7; D uncertain. V lost 4 bases and J lost 1, with 18 bases in between. CDR3 length: 16 amino acids. CDR1 and CDR2 from the germline V gene are SGHNT and YYREEE (reference sequence). CDR3 bases: TGTGCCAGCAGCACGGGCGCGGTACAAAGGTCCTACGAGCAGTACTTC. Encoded protein: CASSTGAVQRSYEQYF.

The DNA of the CDR3 is TGTGCCAGCAGCCCAAGGACTAGCGTAAAAGATACGCAGTATTTT. Protein: CASSPRTSVKDTQYF. V gene TRBV7-2 combines with J gene TRBJ2-3, with 9 bases fitting TRBD2. Losses at the gene ends were 5 bases for V and 5 bases for J; bases not matched to a gene: 8. The germline V gene encodes CDR1 SGHTA and CDR2 FQGNSA. This CDR3 is built from 15 residues.

V usage is TRBV11-3 and J usage is TRBJ2-7; D gene unclear. This CDR3 is built from 11 residues. Trimming took 10 bases from V and 6 from J, leaving 13 bases between them. Germline V CDR1 and CDR2: SGHNT, YENEEA. CDR3 residues: CATGYYSEQYF. CDR3 nucleotide sequence: TGTGCCACCGGCTACTACTCCGAGCAGTACTTC.

This clone was seen only a few times. The chain employs TRBV2 and TRBJ1-2; D might be TRBD1 (5 bases). Germline assignment: CDR1 SNHLY and CDR2 FYNNEI. The CDR3 is made up of 15 amino acids. V was trimmed by 7 bases and J by 6 bases, leaving 21 bases between them. The CDR3 nucleotides read TGTGCCAGCACCCAAAGGCCCAGGGTGGAAGATGGCTACACCTTC. Protein product: CASTQRPRVEDGYTF.

J is TRBJ1-5 and V is TRBV30, with D uncertain. CDR1 GTSNPN and CDR2 SVGIG come from the germline V gene (reference sequence). The V gene lost 0 bases and the J gene lost 3 bases, with 9 bases spanning the gap. This CDR3 has 14 amino acids. The CDR3 reads CAWSVLGINQPQHF. CDR3 in DNA: TGTGCCTGGAGTGTTCTCGGGATCAATCAGCCCCAGCATTTT.

J is TRBJ2-7 and V is TRBV7-8; 11 nucleotides line up with TRBD2. The CDR3 runs to 15 residues. Germline V gives CDR1 SGHVS, CDR2 FQNEAQ. J lost 6 bases, V lost 5 bases, and 9 bases had no gene match. DNA of the CDR3: TGTGCCAGCAGCGACCGGCGGCTAGCGGGAGGCGAGCAGTACTTC. It codes for CASSDRRLAGGEQYF.

This clone was recorded once. The V call is TRBV25-1, the J call TRBJ2-2; 7 bases align to TRBD1. CDR1 is MGHDK, CDR2 SYGVNS, per germline. V dropped 4 bases and J dropped 6; count of bases not matched to a gene: 5. This CDR3 has 14 amino acids. CDR3 coding DNA: TGTGCCAGCAGTGGCCAGGGACAGTCCGGGGAGCTGTTTTTT. It translates to CASSGQGQSGELFF. The whole variable domain, filled in from reference TRBV25-1 and TRBJ2-2, reads EADIYQTPRYLVIGTGKKITLECSQTMGHDKMYWYQQDPGMELHLIHYSYGVNSTEKGDLSSESTVSRIRTEHFPLTLESARPSHTSQYLCASSGQGQSGELFFGEGSRLTVL.

This rearrangement joins TRBV9 to TRBJ2-1, with 10 positions matching TRBD2. Trimming took 4 bases from V and 9 from J; bases not matched to a gene: 4. Germline V gene sequence: CDR1 SGDLS, CDR2 YYNGEE. CDR3 length: 13 amino acids. CDR3 residues: CASSSRLAGEQFF. As DNA, the CDR3 is TGTGCCAGCAGCTCCAGACTAGCGGGTGAGCAGTTCTTC.

V is TRBV15 and J is TRBJ1-1; 8 bases are a match to TRBD1. This CDR3 is 16 amino acids long. J lost 0 bases, V lost 0 bases, and 3 bases had no gene match. Germline CDR1 LNHNV, CDR2 YYDKDF (reference sequence). CDR3 sequence reads: CATSRDRTGLNTEAFF. For the CDR3, the DNA is TGTGCCACCAGCAGAGATCGGACAGGGCTGAACACTGAAGCTTTCTTT.